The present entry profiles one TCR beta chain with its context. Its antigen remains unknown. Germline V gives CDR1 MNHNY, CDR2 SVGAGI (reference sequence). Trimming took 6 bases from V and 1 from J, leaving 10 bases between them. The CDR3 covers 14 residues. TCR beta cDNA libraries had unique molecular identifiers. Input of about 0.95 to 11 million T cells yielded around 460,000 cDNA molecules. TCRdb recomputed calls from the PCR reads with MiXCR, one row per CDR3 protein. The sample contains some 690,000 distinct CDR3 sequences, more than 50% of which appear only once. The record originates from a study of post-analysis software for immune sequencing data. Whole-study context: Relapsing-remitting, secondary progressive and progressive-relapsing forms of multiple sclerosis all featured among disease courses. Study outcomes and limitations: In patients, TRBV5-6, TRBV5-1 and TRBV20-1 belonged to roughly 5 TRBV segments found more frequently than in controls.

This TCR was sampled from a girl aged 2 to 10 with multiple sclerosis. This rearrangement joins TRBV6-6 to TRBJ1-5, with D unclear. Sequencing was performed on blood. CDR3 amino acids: CASSPRGSNQPQHF. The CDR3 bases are TGTGCCAGCAGCCCCCGAGGGAGCAATCAGCCCCAGCATTTT.